Below, 23 T cell receptor beta chains from the same sample are listed, as sequenced in a study of Ad26.COV2.S vaccination and SARS-CoV-2 variants. TCRdb keeps only in-frame clones here, not all; method: immunoSEQ multiplex PCR. Of 350,000 to 400,000 clones detected, approximately 90% appear once; the ten largest clones hold 3% to 3.5%. Treatment in this sample: about 20 received Ad26.COV2.S at low or high dose, single or two shots; five or six received placebo; per-sample allocation not given. Each sample was drawn 63 days after the first injection (of vaccine or placebo). The material sequenced was peripheral blood, taken in a trial of Ad26.COV2.S vaccine versus placebo. All receptors derive from a person between 18 and 60 years old who received the Ad26.COV2.S COVID-19 vaccine or a placebo.

The chain links TRBV7-9 to TRBJ2-3, with TRBD2 matching 11 bases. This CDR3 region has 17 residues. Unmatched junction bases numbered 6, after V lost 0 bases and J lost 4 bases. Germline V gene lookup returns CDR1 SEHNR and CDR2 FQNEAQ (reference sequence). The CDR3 coding sequence is TGTGCCAGCAGCTTAGCGCGACTAGCGGGGTTAGCAGATACGCAGTATTTT. Amino acid sequence: CASSLARLAGLADTQYF.

This sequence joins TRBV5-1 and TRBJ2-3; tentative D call: TRBD2 (6 bases). With 0 bases removed from V and 2 bases from J, the gap between germline ends came to 13 bases. CDR3 length equals 16 residues. Germline loops: CDR1 SGHRS, CDR2 YFSETQ. CDR3 nucleotide sequence: TGCGCCAGCAGCTTGGAGGCGGGACCCGACACAGATACGCAGTATTTT. Protein: CASSLEAGPDTDTQYF.

The genes are TRBV19 and TRBJ1-5, with D hard to call. V was shortened by 2 bases and J by 4 bases, with 15 bases between the two germline ends. The CDR3 is 16 residues long. Germline CDR1 is LNHDA and CDR2 is SQIVND (reference sequence). The CDR3 region has the DNA TGTGCCAGTAGTATATTAGGAGGGTTAGGTAATCAGCCCCAGCATTTT. It is translated as CASSILGGLGNQPQHF. The variable domain in full, completed from reference TRBV19 and TRBJ1-5, reads DGGITQSPKYLFRKEGQNVTLSCEQNLNHDAMYWYRQDPGQGLRLIYYSQIVNDFQKGDIAEGYSVSREKKESFPLTVTSAQKNPTAFYLCASSILGGLGNQPQHFGDGTRLSIL.

The chain recombines TRBV3-1 (or the pseudogene TRBV3-2) with TRBJ1-2; D is perhaps TRBD1 (5 bases). CDR3 size: 14 residues. V shed 3 bases and J shed 4 bases, with 12 bases lying between them. Germline CDR1 LGHDT, CDR2 YNNKEL (reference sequence). The CDR3 sequence is CASSHLQGSYGYTF. The CDR3 DNA is TGTGCCAGCAGCCACTTGCAGGGTTCCTATGGCTACACCTTC.

V usage is TRBV6-2 or TRBV6-3 and J usage is TRBJ2-5; TRBD1 matches 10 bases. Germline CDR1 and CDR2: MNHEY and SVGEGT. The CDR3 spans 14 residues. V lost 2 bases and J lost 5; bases outside the gene matches: 2. CDR3 DNA sequence: TGTGCCAGCAGTTACCCGGACAGGGGGGAGACCCAGTACTTC. Its translation: CASSYPDRGETQYF.

The chain employs TRBV27 and TRBJ2-1, with 9 bases that match TRBD2. After removal of 5 bases from V and 6 bases from J, the junction contained 8 bases not matched to a gene. Germline CDR1 reads MNHEY; CDR2 reads SMNVEV (reference sequence). This CDR3 comprises 15 residues. The CDR3 DNA reads TGTGCCAGCAGTCTCGAGCGGGGGGCCCTCAATGAGCAGTTCTTC. Its protein is CASSLERGALNEQFF.

The rearrangement uses TRBV7-9 and TRBJ2-3; 11 bases agree with TRBD2. This CDR3 spans 15 amino acids. CDR1 SEHNR and CDR2 FQNEAQ come from the germline V gene (reference sequence). The V segment lost 2 bases and the J segment 4 bases; nucleotides outside the gene matches: 2. CDR3 region: CASSLTLAGADTQYF. The DNA for the CDR3 is TGTGCCAGCAGCTTAACACTAGCGGGGGCAGATACGCAGTATTTT.

V gene TRBV4-1 combines with J gene TRBJ2-3; D not certain. The germline V gene has CDR1 MGHRA and CDR2 YSYEKL. The CDR3 is made up of 15 amino acids. V was shortened by 0 bases and J by 2 bases, with 9 bases between the two germline ends. Here the CDR3 DNA reads TGCGCCAGCAGCCAAGATTGGCCCGACACAGATACGCAGTATTTT. Protein: CASSQDWPDTDTQYF.

This chain links TRBV10-2 with TRBJ2-7, with no clear D. The V end lost 7 bases, the J end lost 2 bases, and 15 bases lay between the germline ends. The CDR3 runs 14 residues. Looked up from germline, CDR1 is WSHSY and CDR2 is SAAADI. The CDR3 is CASKVGGSTYEQYF. DNA for the CDR3: TGCGCCAGCAAAGTCGGTGGGTCGACCTACGAGCAGTACTTC.

The J gene is TRBJ1-2, the V gene TRBV10-2, with 7 nucleotides matching TRBD1. The CDR3 is 15 amino acids. With V trimmed by 3 bases and J by 4 bases, 8 bases remained unmatched. Germline V CDR1 and CDR2: WSHSY, SAAADI. CDR3 in DNA: TGCGCCAGCAGTGACCCCGGACAGGTTCTCTATGGCTACACCTTC. Amino acids: CASSDPGQVLYGYTF.

The rearrangement uses TRBV7-2 and TRBJ1-2, with a possible D match to TRBD1 (6 bases). CDR3 length: 15 residues. CDR1 and CDR2 (germline): SGHTA, FQGNSA. The ends were cut back, 0 bases at V and 6 bases at J, with 14 bases in the middle. Here the CDR3 DNA reads TGTGCCAGCAGCTTAGCGGTTTGGGGGGGCAATGGCTACACCTTC. Protein sequence: CASSLAVWGGNGYTF.

This rearrangement joins TRBV2 to TRBJ1-5; possible D gene TRBD1, 5 bases. The CDR3 extends over 15 amino acids. Between the trimmed V and J ends, which lost 6 bases and 5 bases, there was a span of 17 bases. Germline CDR1 is SNHLY and CDR2 is FYNNEI. The CDR3 region has the DNA TGTGCCAGCAGGGACCGGGACCAGGCGGATCAGCCCCAGCATTTT. Translating gives CASRDRDQADQPQHF.

The chain combines TRBV7-2 with TRBJ2-3; 10 bases match TRBD2. The CDR3 contains 16 residues. J gave up 4 bases and V 3 bases, and 7 bases lay outside the gene matches. Germline-derived CDR1 and CDR2 are SGHTA and FQGNSA. The CDR3 DNA sequence: TGTGCCAGCAGCTTTCTGGGGACTAGCGTATCAGATACGCAGTATTTT. Translated: CASSFLGTSVSDTQYF.

This sequence joins TRBV4-3 and TRBJ1-1; unclear D gene. The length of the CDR3 is 18 residues. The germline CDR1 and CDR2 sequences are LGHNA and YSLEER. V gave up 4 bases and J gave up 2 bases, with 23 bases separating them. The CDR3, as DNA: TGCGCCAGCAGCCCACATGGTGCCGGGCAGAGCTTCAACACTGAAGCTTTCTTT. Protein: CASSPHGAGQSFNTEAFF.

This chain uses TRBV11-3 with TRBJ1-2; D might be TRBD1 (5 bases). The V end was cut by 1 base, the J end by 2 bases, with 17 bases between. The CDR3 has 17 amino acids. Germline lookup yields CDR1 SGHNT and CDR2 YENEEA. CDR3 DNA: TGTGCCAGCAGCTTAGGGGGGACCCGCAGCCCCAACTATGGCTACACCTTC. Its protein product is CASSLGGTRSPNYGYTF. Full variable domain (remainder filled in from reference TRBV11-3 and TRBJ1-2): EAGVVQSPRYKIIEKKQPVAFWCNPISGHNTLYWYLQNLGQGPELLIRYENEEAVDDSQLPKDRFSAERLKGVDSTLKIQPAELGDSAVYLCASSLGGTRSPNYGYTFGSGTRLTVV.

V gene TRBV6-5 combines with J gene TRBJ1-2, with D possibly TRBD1 on 5 matching bases. CDR3 length: 13 amino acids. The V end lost 2 bases, the J end lost 6 bases, and 10 bases lay between the germline ends. Germline V lookup: CDR1 MNHEY, CDR2 SVGAGI. CDR3 amino acids: CASSYGGPDGYTF. The CDR3 DNA sequence: TGTGCCAGCAGTTACGGGGGTCCGGATGGCTACACCTTC.

A single count supports this clone. The genes are TRBV20-1 and TRBJ1-2; D remains unclear. The CDR3 consists of 16 residues. CDR1 is DFQATT, CDR2 SNEGSKA, per germline (reference sequence). V was cut by 3 bases and J by 2 bases, with 19 bases left in between. The CDR3 loop is CSASSPLWASNYGYTF. DNA for the CDR3: TGCAGTGCTAGTTCTCCGCTGTGGGCTTCCAACTATGGCTACACCTTC.

The genes are TRBV7-2 and TRBJ1-5; D remains unclear. Trimming pared 4 bases from V and 0 bases from J, leaving 4 bases between. This CDR3 has 13 amino acids. Germline V gene lookup returns CDR1 SGHTA and CDR2 FQGNSA. For the CDR3, the DNA is TGTGCCAGCAGCTGGAGTAGCAATCAGCCCCAGCATTTT. Translating gives CASSWSSNQPQHF.

This sequence joins TRBV27 and TRBJ2-6; 7 positions agree with TRBD1. CDR1 is MNHEY, CDR2 SMNVEV, per germline (reference sequence). The CDR3 is made up of 19 amino acids. The V gene end was trimmed by 5 bases and the J gene end by 2 bases; junction bases not matched to a gene: 15. This CDR3 reads CASSLQGYGRETGANVLTF. CDR3 nucleotides: TGTGCCAGCAGTCTACAGGGGTACGGTAGGGAAACTGGGGCCAACGTCCTGACTTTC. The full variable domain, in which reference TRBV27 and TRBJ2-6 provide the parts outside the CDR3, is EAQVTQNPRYLITVTGKKLTVTCSQNMNHEYMSWYRQDPGLGLRQIYYSMNVEVTDKGDVPEGYKVSRKEKRNFPLILESPSPNQTSLYFCASSLQGYGRETGANVLTFGAGSRLTVL.

The chain carries TRBV19 and TRBJ1-1; possibly TRBD1 for D (5 bases). Germline CDR1 reads LNHDA; CDR2 reads SQIVND (reference sequence). Trimming took off 3 bases at V and 3 bases at J, with 14 bases between the two ends. CDR3 length equals 15 residues. Here the CDR3 reads CASSIDGTSYTEAFF. The CDR3 nucleotides read TGTGCCAGTAGTATTGACGGGACTTCTTACACTGAAGCTTTCTTT. The variable domain in full, completed from reference TRBV19 and TRBJ1-1, reads DGGITQSPKYLFRKEGQNVTLSCEQNLNHDAMYWYRQDPGQGLRLIYYSQIVNDFQKGDIAEGYSVSREKKESFPLTVTSAQKNPTAFYLCASSIDGTSYTEAFFGQGTRLTVV.

V is TRBV5-7 and J is TRBJ1-1; D is unresolved. TRBV5-7 is treated as an ORF (open reading frame) with a function not yet certain. Trimming stripped 1 base from V and 4 bases from J, with 5 bases between. The CDR3 totals 12 residues. The CDR3 DNA is TGTGCCAGCAGCTTGCAATCCACTGAAGCTTTCTTT. Translation gives CASSLQSTEAFF.

A note on this clone: Additional DNA sequences in this sample encode the identical CDR3. This chain uses TRBV5-1 with TRBJ1-2; D ambiguous. Germline V gives CDR1 SGHRS, CDR2 YFSETQ. The CDR3 length is 13 residues. V was cut by 0 bases and J by 5 bases, with 8 bases left in between. CDR3 bases: TGCGCCAGCAGCTTGGCGGGTGGGTATGGCTACACCTTC. Its protein is CASSLAGGYGYTF.

The V call is TRBV6-5, the J call TRBJ1-6; D possibly corresponds to TRBD1 (5 bases). V was clipped by 0 bases and J by 6 bases, with 9 bases between them. The CDR3 is made up of 15 amino acids. The germline gives CDR1 MNHEY, CDR2 SVGAGI. The CDR3 loop is CASSYSKQANSPLHF. CDR3 bases: TGTGCCAGCAGTTACTCGAAACAGGCTAATTCACCCCTCCACTTT.